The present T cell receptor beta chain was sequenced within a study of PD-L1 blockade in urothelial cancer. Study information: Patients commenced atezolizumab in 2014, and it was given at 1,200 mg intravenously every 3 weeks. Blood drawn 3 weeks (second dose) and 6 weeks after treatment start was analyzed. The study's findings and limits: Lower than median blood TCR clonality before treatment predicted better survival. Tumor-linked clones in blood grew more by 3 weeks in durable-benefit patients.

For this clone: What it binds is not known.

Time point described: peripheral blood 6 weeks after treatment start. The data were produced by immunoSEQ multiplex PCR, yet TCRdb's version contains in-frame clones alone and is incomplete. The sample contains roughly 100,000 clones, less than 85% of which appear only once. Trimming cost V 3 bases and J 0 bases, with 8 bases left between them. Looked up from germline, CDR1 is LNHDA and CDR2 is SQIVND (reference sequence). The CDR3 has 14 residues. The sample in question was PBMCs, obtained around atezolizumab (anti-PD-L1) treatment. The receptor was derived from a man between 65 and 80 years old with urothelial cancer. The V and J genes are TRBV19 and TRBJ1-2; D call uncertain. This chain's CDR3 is CASSMSLANYGYTF. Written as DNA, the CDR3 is TGTGCCAGTAGTATGAGCCTAGCTAACTATGGCTACACCTTC.